This T cell receptor beta chain stems from a study of cytomegalovirus exposure and HLA in healthy donors. Findings and limits, study-wide: Previous analysis showed most TCR beta V segments were productive about 87% or about 30% of the time. Reports credit the classifier with highly specific, highly sensitive diagnosis of cytomegalovirus status.

Worth noting for this clone: Antigen unknown.

A multiplex PCR was run with 60 Vbeta primers and 13 Jbeta primers. TCRdb's table, derived via immunoSEQ multiplex PCR, lists solely in-frame clones and lacks some. The data contain 140,000 to 150,000 clones, approximately 80% of them singletons. Trimming shortened V by 1 base and J by 1 base, and 8 bases separated the two germline ends. The CDR3 length is 15 residues. Germline assignment: CDR1 SGHAT and CDR2 FQNNGV. Sequenced: PBMCs. The clonotype was recovered from a woman aged 18-29 years in good health and CMV-seropositive. This rearrangement joins TRBV11-2 to TRBJ2-1; maybe TRBD1 (6 bases). In DNA form, the CDR3 reads TGTGCCAGCAGCTTAGGGGGGCGATCCTACAATGAGCAGTTCTTC. Its protein product is CASSLGGRSYNEQFF.